This paragraph covers one T cell receptor beta chain sequence. This entry comes from a study of T cells in Graves' hyperthyroidism and ophthalmopathy. Trimming took off 5 bases at V and 6 bases at J, with 19 bases between the two ends. CDR3 length: 15 amino acids. TCR beta CDR3 region amplification was performed from RNA transcripts. Initially, a first-round RT-PCR of the TCR CDR3 employed the HTBI primer set. One entry per CDR3 protein, called by TCRdb with MiXCR from the multiplex PCR reads. The table has under 300,000 distinct CDR3 sequences, 13% to 15% seen once. The source material was blood. The rearrangement links TRBV12-3 or TRBV12-4 to TRBJ1-1, with D maybe TRBD1 (6 bases). The receptor was isolated from a woman between 35 and 50 years old with Graves' hyperthyroidism that later progressed to Graves' ophthalmopathy. CDR3 residues: CASSPQSTGTSEAFF. The CDR3 DNA follows: TGTGCCAGCAGTCCCCAATCCACAGGGACGTCTGAAGCTTTCTTT.